These 2 T cell receptor beta chains were all obtained from the same sample, sequenced in a study of molecular identifiers for immune sequencing clone quantification. One entry per CDR3 protein results from TCRdb running MiXCR on the PCR reads. The sample gives about 500,000 distinct CDR3 sequences, roughly a fifth of which show up once; approximately 0.84% is in the top ten. The sample was naive CD8+ T cells from blood, with Jurkat cell RNA spiked in. Subset specified: FACS-sorted CD8+CD4-CCR7+CD45RA+ naive T cells. The source is a human donor in good health. Some libraries in this study had Jurkat cell RNA spiked in.

With regard to this clonotype: A read error may be the cause here, since a much bigger clone is one base away. The genes are TRBV19 and TRBJ1-5, with TRBD1 matching 11 bases. With V trimmed by 3 bases and J by 6 bases, 4 bases remained unmatched. This CDR3 spans 15 amino acids. CDR1 is LNHDA and CDR2 is SQIVND in the germline V gene (reference sequence). CDR3 residues: CASSIYGQGAQPQHF. CDR3 in DNA: TGTGCCAGTAGTATCTATGGACAGGGGGCTCAGCCCCAGCATTTT.

This clonotype was observed many times. The genes are TRBV6-5 and TRBJ2-3; D may match TRBD1 or TRBD2 (6 bases each). Trimming stripped 7 bases from V and 4 bases from J, with 12 bases between. Per germline, CDR1 MNHEY and CDR2 SVGAGI. The CDR3 is made up of 13 amino acids. CDR3 in DNA: TGTGCCAGCACCAAAGGGGGGTCAGATACGCAGTATTTT. Protein product: CASTKGGSDTQYF.